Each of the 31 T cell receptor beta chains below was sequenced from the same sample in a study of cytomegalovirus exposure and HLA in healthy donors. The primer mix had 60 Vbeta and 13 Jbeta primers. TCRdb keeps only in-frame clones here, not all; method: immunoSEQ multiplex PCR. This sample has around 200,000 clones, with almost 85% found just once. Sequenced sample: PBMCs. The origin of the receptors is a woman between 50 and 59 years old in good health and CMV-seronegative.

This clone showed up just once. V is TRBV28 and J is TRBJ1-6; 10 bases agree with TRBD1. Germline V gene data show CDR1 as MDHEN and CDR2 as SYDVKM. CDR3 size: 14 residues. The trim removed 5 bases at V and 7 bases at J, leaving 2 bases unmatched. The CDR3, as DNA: TGTGCCAGCAGTCCGGGACAGGGGAATTCACCCCTCCACTTT. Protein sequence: CASSPGQGNSPLHF.

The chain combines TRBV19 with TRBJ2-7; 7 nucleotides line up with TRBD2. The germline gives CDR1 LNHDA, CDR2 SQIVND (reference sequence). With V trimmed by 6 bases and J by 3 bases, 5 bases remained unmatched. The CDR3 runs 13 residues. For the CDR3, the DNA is TGTGCCAGTAGGCCTTCTAGCGGCTACGAGCAGTACTTC. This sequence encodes CASRPSSGYEQYF.

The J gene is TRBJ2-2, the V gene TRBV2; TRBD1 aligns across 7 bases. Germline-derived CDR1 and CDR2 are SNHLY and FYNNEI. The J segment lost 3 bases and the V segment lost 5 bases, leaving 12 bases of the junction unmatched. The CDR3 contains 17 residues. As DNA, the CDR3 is TGTGCCAGCAGTTTCAGTCAACAGGGGACCTACACCGGGGAGCTGTTTTTT. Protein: CASSFSQQGTYTGELFF.

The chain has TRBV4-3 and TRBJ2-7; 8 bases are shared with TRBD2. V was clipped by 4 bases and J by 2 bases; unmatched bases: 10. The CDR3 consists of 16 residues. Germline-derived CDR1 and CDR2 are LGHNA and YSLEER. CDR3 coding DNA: TGCGCCAGCAGCCGGATAGCGGGAACAGATACCTACGAGCAGTACTTC. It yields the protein CASSRIAGTDTYEQYF.

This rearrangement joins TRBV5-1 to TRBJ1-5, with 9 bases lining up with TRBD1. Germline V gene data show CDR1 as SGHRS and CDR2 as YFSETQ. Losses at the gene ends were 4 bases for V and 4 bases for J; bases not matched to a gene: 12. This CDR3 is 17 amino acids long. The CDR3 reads CASSPIPGQGPNQPQHF. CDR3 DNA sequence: TGCGCCAGCAGCCCTATCCCGGGACAGGGCCCAAATCAGCCCCAGCATTTT.

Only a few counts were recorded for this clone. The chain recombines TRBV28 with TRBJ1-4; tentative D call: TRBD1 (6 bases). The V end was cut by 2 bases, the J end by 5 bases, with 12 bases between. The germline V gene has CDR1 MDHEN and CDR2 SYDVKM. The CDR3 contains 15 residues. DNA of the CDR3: TGTGCCAGCAGTTTACAGGGGAGAGGGAATGAAAAACTGTTTTTT. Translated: CASSLQGRGNEKLFF.

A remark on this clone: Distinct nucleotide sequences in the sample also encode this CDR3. As DNA, the CDR3 is TGTGCCAGCTCACCACCGGGGGGGTACGAGCAGTACTTC. This codes for CASSPPGGYEQYF. This rearrangement joins TRBV18 to TRBJ2-7; 7 positions match TRBD2. Trimming removed 0 bases from V and 4 bases from J; junction bases left unmatched: 0. Per germline, CDR1 KGHSH and CDR2 LQKENI. The CDR3 length is 13 residues.

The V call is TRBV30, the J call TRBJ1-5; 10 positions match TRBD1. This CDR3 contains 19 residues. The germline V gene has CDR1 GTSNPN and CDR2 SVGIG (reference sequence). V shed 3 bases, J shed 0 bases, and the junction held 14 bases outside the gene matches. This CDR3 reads CAWSLDRGRGPYSNQPQHF. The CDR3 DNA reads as TGTGCCTGGAGCCTTGACAGGGGGCGGGGACCCTATAGCAATCAGCCCCAGCATTTT.

The CDR3 DNA is TGTGCCAGCAGTGAATTTACAGGGATCGGAGATGCTTTCTTT. Translated, it gives CASSEFTGIGDAFF. J is TRBJ1-1 and V is TRBV6-1; possibly TRBD1 for D (6 bases). V was cut by 2 bases and J by 11 bases, with 18 bases left in between. CDR1 and CDR2 (germline): MNHNS, SASEGT. This CDR3 comprises 14 residues.

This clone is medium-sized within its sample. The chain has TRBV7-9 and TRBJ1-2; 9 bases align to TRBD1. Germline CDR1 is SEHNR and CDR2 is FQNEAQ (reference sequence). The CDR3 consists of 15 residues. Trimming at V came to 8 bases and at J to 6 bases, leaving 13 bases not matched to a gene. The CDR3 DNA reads TGTGCCAGCGGGCAAACAGGGGGCTCAGAGAATGGCTACACCTTC. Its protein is CASGQTGGSENGYTF.

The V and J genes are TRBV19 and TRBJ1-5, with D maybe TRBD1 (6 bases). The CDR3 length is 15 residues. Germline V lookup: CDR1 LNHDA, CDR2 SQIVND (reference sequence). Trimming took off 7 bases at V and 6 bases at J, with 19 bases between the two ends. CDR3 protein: CASTPGQRGGQPQHF. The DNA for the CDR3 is TGTGCCAGTACCCCGGGACAACGGGGGGGTCAGCCCCAGCATTTT.

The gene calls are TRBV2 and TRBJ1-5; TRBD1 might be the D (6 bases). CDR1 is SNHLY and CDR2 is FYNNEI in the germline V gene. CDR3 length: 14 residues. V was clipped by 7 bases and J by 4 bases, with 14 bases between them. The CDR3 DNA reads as TGTGCCAGCATTACGGACAGAGGAAATCAGCCCCAGCATTTT. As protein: CASITDRGNQPQHF.

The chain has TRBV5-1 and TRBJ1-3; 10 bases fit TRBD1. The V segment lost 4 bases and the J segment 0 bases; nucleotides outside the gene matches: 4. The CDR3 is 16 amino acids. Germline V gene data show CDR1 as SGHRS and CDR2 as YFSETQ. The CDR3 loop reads CASSVTGGYSGNTIYF. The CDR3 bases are TGCGCCAGCAGCGTGACAGGGGGCTACTCTGGAAACACCATATATTTT.

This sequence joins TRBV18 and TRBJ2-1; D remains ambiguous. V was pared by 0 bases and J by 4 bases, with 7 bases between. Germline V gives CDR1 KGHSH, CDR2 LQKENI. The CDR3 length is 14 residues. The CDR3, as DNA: TGTGCCAGCTCACCACCTTTACAGTACAATGAGCAGTTCTTC. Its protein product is CASSPPLQYNEQFF.

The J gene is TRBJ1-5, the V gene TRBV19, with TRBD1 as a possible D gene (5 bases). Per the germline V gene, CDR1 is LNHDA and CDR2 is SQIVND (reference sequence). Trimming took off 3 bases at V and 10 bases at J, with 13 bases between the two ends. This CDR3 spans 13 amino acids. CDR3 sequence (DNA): TGTGCCAGTAGTATTACCGTAACAGGACCCCAGCATTTT. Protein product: CASSITVTGPQHF.

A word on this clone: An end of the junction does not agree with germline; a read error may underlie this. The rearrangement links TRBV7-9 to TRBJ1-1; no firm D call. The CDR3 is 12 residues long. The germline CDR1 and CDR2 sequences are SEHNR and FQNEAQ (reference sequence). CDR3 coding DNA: TGTTCCAGCAGCCGTGCAACGGGTGAAGCTTTCTTT. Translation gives CSSSRATGEAFF.

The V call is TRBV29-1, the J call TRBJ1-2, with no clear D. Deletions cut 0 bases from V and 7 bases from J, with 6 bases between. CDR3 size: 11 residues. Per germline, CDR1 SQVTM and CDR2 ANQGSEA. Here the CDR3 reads CSVEDRFGYTF. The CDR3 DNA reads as TGCAGCGTTGAAGACAGGTTTGGCTACACCTTC.

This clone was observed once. This chain's CDR3 is CASTPTGGLNTEAFF. The CDR3 nucleotides read TGTGCCAGTACCCCGACAGGGGGACTTAACACTGAAGCTTTCTTT. This chain joins TRBV19 and TRBJ1-1, with 9 nucleotides matching TRBD1. V gave up 7 bases and J gave up 2 bases; unmatched junction bases: 8. The V gene's germline CDR1 is LNHDA and CDR2 SQIVND (reference sequence). CDR3 length: 15 residues.

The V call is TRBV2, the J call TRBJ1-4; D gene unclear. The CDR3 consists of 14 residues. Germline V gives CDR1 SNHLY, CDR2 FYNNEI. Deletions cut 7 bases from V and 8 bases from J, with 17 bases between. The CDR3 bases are TGTGCCAGCAAGATTGGAACGATCGGGGAAAAACTGTTTTTT. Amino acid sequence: CASKIGTIGEKLFF.

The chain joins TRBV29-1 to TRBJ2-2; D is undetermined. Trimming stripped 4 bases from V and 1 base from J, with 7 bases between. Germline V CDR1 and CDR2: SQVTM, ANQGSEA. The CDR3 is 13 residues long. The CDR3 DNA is TGCAGCGTTGGGCGGCAGAACACCGGGGAGCTGTTTTTT. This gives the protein CSVGRQNTGELFF.

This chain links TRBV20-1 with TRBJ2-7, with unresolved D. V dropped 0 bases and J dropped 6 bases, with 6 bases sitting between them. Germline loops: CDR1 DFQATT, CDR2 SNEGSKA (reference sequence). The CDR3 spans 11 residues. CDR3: CSARDYTEQYF. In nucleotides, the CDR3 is TGCAGTGCTAGAGATTACACCGAGCAGTACTTC.

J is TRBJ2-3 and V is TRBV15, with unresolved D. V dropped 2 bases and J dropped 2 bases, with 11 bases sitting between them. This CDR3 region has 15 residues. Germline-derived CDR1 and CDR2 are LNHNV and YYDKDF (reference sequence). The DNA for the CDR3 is TGTGCCACCAGCAGATCTAAAGTGAACACAGATACGCAGTATTTT. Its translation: CATSRSKVNTDTQYF.

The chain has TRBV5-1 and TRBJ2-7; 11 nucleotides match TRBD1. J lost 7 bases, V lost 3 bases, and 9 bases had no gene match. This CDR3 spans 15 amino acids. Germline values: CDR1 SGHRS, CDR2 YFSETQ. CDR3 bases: TGCGCCAGCAGCTACCCGGGACAGGGGGGAGAAGAGCAGTACTTC. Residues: CASSYPGQGGEEQYF.

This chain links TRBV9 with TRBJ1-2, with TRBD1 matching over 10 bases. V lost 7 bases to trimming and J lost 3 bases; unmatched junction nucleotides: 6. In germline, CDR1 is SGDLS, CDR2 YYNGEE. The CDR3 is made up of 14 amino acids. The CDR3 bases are TGTGCCAGCCGCGGGACAGGGGACTACTATGGCTACACCTTC. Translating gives CASRGTGDYYGYTF.

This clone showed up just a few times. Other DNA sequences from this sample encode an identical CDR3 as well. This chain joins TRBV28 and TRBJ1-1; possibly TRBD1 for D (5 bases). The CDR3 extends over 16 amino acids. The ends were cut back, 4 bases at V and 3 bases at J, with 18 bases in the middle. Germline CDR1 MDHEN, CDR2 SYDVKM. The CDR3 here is CASSYLEDKGYTEAFF. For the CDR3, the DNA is TGTGCCAGCAGTTACCTAGAGGACAAGGGGTACACTGAAGCTTTCTTT.

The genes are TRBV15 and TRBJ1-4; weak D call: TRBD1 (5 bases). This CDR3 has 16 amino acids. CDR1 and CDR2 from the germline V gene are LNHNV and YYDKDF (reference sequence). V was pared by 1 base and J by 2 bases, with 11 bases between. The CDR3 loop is CATSRVRGGTNEKLFF. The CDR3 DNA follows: TGTGCCACCAGCAGAGTACGCGGGGGTACTAATGAAAAACTGTTTTTT.

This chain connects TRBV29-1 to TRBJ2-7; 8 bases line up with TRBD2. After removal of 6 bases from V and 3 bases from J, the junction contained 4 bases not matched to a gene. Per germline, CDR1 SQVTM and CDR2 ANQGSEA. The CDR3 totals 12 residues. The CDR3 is CSVTGTSYEQYF. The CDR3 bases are TGCAGCGTGACCGGGACTAGCTACGAGCAGTACTTC.

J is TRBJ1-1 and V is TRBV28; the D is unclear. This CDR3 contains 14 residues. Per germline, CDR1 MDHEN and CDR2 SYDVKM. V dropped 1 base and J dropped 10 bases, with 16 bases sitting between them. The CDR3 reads CASSLSPVQVRAFF. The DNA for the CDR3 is TGTGCCAGCAGTTTATCTCCTGTCCAGGTCCGAGCTTTCTTT.

This CDR3 reads CASSPVRRRGETQYF. CDR3 nucleotide sequence: TGTGCCAGCAGTCCGGTCAGGAGGCGCGGAGAGACCCAGTACTTC. This rearrangement joins TRBV28 to TRBJ2-5; the D gene is possibly TRBD2 (5 bases). CDR1 and CDR2 from the germline V gene are MDHEN and SYDVKM. The CDR3 contains 15 residues. V lost 5 bases to trimming and J lost 4 bases, with 17 bases between them. The whole variable domain, remainder taken from reference TRBV28 and TRBJ2-5, is DVKVTQSSRYLVKRTGEKVFLECVQDMDHENMFWYRQDPGLGLRLIYFSYDVKMKEKGDIPEGYSVSREKKERFSLILESASTNQTSMYLCASSPVRRRGETQYFGPGTRLLVL.

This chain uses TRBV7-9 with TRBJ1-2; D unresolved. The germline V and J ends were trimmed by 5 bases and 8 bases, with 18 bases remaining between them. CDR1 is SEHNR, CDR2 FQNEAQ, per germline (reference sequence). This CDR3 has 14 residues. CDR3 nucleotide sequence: TGTGCCAGCAGCCCTAGTCTAGGGAGTTGGGGCTACACCTTC. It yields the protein CASSPSLGSWGYTF.

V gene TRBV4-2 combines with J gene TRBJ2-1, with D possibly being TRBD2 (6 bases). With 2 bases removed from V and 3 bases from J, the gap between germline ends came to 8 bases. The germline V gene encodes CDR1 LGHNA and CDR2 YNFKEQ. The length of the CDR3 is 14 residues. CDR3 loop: CASSQQGLYNEQFF. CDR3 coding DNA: TGTGCCAGCAGCCAACAGGGACTCTACAATGAGCAGTTCTTC.